This entry describes one T cell receptor beta chain. The antigen remains undetermined. The sample is drawn from a study of PD-1 blockade in mismatch repair-deficient tumors. Study observations and caveats: After pembrolizumab, tumor-resident clones rose rapidly, then generally contracted before radiologic responses.

The CDR3 runs to 16 residues. V gave up 4 bases and J gave up 2 bases; unmatched junction bases: 3. CDR1 SGHNT and CDR2 YYREEE come from the germline V gene (reference sequence). Clones were read by immunoSEQ multiplex PCR, and TCRdb kept only the in-frame ones, dropping some. The profile shows some 110,000 clones, approximately 80% of them singletons. This sequence was found in an adult with mismatch repair-deficient cancer. Material: peripheral blood, obtained 60 weeks after starting pembrolizumab. This rearrangement joins TRBV5-4 to TRBJ2-1; TRBD2 matches at 13 bases. The CDR3 DNA sequence: TGTGCCAGCAGCCCGGGACTAGCGGGGACCTACAATGAGCAGTTCTTC. Protein sequence: CASSPGLAGTYNEQFF.